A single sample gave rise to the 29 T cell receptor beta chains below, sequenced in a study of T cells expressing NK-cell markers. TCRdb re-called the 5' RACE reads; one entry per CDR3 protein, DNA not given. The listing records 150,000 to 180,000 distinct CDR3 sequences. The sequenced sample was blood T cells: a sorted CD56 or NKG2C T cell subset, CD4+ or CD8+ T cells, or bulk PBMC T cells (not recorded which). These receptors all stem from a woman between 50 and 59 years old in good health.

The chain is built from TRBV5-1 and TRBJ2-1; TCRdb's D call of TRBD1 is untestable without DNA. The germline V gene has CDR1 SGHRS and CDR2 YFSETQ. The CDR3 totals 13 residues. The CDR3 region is CASSLSGQGPKFF.

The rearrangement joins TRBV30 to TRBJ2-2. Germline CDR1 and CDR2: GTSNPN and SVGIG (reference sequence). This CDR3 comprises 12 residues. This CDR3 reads CAWSLVGGELFF.

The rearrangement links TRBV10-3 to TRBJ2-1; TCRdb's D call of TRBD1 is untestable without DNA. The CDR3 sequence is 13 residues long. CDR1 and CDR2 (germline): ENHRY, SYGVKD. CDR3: CAISDGIYNEQFF.

CDR3 in amino acids: CAWSATSSTDTQYF. The chain has TRBV30 and TRBJ2-3. Per germline, CDR1 GTSNPN and CDR2 SVGIG (reference sequence). This CDR3 is 14 amino acids long.

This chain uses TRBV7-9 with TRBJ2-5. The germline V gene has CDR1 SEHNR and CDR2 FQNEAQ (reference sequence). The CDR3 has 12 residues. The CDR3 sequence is CASSLAQETQYF.

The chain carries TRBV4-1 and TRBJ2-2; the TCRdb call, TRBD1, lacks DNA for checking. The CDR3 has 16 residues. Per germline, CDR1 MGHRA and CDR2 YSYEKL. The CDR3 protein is CASSQSPGHNTGELFF.

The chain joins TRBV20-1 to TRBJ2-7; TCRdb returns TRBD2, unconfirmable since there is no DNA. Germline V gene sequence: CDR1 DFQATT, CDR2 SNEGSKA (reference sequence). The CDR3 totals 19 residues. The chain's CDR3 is CSARGVRLAGPGVEYEQYF.

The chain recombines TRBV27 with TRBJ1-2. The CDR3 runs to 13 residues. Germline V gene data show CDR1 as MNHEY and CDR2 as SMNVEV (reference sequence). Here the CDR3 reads CASGFLGTMGYTF.

The CDR3 region is CASSPIEGKNTEAFF. This sequence joins TRBV6-2 or TRBV6-3 and TRBJ1-1; TCRdb picks TRBD1, but there is no DNA to check that call. This CDR3 contains 15 residues. CDR1 is MNHEY and CDR2 is SVGEGT in the germline V gene.

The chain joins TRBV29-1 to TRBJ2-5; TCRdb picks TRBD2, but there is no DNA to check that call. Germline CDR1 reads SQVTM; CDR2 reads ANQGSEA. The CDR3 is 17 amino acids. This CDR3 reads CSVEEGLASLTQETQYF.

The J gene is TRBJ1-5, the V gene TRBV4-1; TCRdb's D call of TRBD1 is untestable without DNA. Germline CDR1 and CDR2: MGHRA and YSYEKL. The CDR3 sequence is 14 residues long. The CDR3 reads CASSTDRTNQPQHF.

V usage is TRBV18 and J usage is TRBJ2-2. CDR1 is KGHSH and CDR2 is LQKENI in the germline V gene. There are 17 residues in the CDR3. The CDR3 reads CASSPYGPELSTGELFF.

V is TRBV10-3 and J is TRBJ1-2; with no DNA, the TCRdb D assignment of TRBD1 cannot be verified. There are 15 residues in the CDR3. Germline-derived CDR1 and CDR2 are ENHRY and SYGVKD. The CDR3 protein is CAITEKTGGIGGYTF.

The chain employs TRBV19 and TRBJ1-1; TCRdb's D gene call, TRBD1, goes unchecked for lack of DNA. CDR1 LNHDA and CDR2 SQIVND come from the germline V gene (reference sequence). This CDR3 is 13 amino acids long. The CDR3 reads CASSRGRDTEAFF.

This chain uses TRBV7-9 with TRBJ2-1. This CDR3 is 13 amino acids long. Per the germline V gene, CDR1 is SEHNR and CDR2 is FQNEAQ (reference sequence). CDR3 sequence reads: CASSLPELDEQFF.

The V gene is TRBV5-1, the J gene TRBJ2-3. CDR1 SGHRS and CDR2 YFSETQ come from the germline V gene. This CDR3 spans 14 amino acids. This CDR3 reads CASSADYLTDTQYF.

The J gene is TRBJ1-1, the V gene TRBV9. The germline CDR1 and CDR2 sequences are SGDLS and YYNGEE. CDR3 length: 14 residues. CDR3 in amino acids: CASSVGAGNTEAFF. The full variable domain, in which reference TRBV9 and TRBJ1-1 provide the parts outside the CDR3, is DSGVTQTPKHLITATGQRVTLRCSPRSGDLSVYWYQQSLDQGLQFLIQYYNGEERAKGNILERFSAQQFPDLHSELNLSSLELGDSALYFCASSVGAGNTEAFFGQGTRLTVV.

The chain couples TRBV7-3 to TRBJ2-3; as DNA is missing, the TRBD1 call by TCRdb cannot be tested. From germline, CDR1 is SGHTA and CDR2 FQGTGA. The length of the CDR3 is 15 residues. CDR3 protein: CASSYGTTGTDTQYF.

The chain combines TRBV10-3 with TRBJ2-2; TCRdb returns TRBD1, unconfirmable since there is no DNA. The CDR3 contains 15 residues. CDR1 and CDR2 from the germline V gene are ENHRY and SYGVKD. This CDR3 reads CAISEGDRSTGELFF.

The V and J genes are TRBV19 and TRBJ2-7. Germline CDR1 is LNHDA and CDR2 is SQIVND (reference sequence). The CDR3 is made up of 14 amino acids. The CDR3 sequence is CASSPILSDYEQYF.

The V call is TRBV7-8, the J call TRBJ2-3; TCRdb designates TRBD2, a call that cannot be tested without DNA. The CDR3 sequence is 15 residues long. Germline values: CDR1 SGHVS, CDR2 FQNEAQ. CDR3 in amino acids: CASSLVEGRTDTQYF.

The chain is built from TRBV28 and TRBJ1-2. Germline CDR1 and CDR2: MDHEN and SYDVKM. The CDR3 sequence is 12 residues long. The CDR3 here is CASSLARTTYTF.

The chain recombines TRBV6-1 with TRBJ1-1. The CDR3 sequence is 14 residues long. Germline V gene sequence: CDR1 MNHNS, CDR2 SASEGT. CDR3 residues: CASSEEGEAVEAFF.

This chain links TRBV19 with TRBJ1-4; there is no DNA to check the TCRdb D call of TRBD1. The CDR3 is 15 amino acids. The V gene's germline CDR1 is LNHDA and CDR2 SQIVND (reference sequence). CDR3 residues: CASSDRTGGNEKLFF.

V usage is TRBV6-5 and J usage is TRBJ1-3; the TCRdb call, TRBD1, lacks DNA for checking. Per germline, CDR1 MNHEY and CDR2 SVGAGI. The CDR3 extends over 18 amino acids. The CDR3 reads CASSYSIVPGGSGNTIYF.

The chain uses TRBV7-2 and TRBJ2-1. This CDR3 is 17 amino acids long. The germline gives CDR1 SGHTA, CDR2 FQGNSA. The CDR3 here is CASSLWVSGSAYNEQFF.

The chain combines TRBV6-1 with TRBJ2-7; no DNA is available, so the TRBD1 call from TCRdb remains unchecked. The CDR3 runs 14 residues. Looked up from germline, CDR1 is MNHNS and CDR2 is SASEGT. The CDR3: CASSELGAAYEQYF.

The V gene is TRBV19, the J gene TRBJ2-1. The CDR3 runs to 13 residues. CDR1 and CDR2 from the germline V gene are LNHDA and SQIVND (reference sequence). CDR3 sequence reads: CASSIGRQPEQFF.

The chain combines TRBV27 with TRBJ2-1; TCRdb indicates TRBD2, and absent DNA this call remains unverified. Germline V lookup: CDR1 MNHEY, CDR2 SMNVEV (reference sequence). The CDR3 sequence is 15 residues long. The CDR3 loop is CASSPAGSLYNEQFF.